What follows are 6 T cell receptor beta chains derived from one specimen sequenced in a study of shared clonotypes between healthy human individuals. CD45RO negativity and positive selection for CCR7 defined naive CD8 cells, a population that excluded terminally differentiated effector memory CD45RA+ cells. This table comes from immunoSEQ multiplex PCR, and its TCRdb copy is limited to in-frame clones, with some not included. The profile shows about 2.1 million clones, around 93% of them singletons. Sequencing was performed on naive CD8+ T cells from PBMCs. These TCRs come from a young man in good health. Some clones in this sample may be carry-over from other donors' samples.

This chain uses TRBV25-1 with TRBJ1-4; possibly TRBD1 for D (6 bases). Per germline, CDR1 MGHDK and CDR2 SYGVNS. The CDR3 consists of 17 residues. Deletions cut 3 bases from V and 7 bases from J, with 21 bases between. As DNA, the CDR3 is TGTGCCAGCAGTGAGCTTGGTGGGGGGGCGCCCGGTGAAAAACTGTTTTTT. Translated, it gives CASSELGGGAPGEKLFF.

The CDR3 spells CASSSHFDGELFF. The CDR3 bases are TGTGCCAGCAGCTCACATTTCGACGGGGAGCTGTTTTTT. V is TRBV11-3 and J is TRBJ2-2; D uncertain. CDR3 length: 13 amino acids. Deletions cut 4 bases from V and 7 bases from J, with 10 bases between. Germline loops: CDR1 SGHNT, CDR2 YENEEA.

J is TRBJ2-7 and V is TRBV7-9; 7 nucleotides match TRBD1. Trimming removed 5 bases from V and 12 bases from J; junction bases left unmatched: 13. CDR3 length equals 13 residues. Germline V CDR1 and CDR2: SEHNR, FQNEAQ (reference sequence). CDR3 protein: CASSPGTDHLRYF. The CDR3 DNA is TGTGCCAGCAGCCCGGGGACAGACCATTTACGGTACTTC.

CDR3 coding DNA: TGTGCCAGCAGGGGGACAGGGGACACCCTCTATGGCTACACCTTC. Translating gives CASRGTGDTLYGYTF. The V and J genes are TRBV6-1 and TRBJ1-2; 10 positions match TRBD1. The CDR3 consists of 15 residues. In germline, CDR1 is MNHNS, CDR2 SASEGT. Trimming took 6 bases from V and 4 from J; bases not matched to a gene: 8.

The rearrangement joins TRBV18 to TRBJ2-1; D is undetermined. Deletions cut 0 bases from V and 5 bases from J, with 14 bases between. The CDR3 extends over 16 amino acids. Germline assignment: CDR1 KGHSH and CDR2 LQKENI. The CDR3 here is CASSPPGFTRDNEQFF. CDR3 DNA: TGTGCCAGCTCACCACCAGGGTTCACCAGAGACAATGAGCAGTTCTTC.

J is TRBJ1-1 and V is TRBV6-1, with TRBD1 as a possible D gene (5 bases). Looked up from germline, CDR1 is MNHNS and CDR2 is SASEGT. The CDR3 sequence is 17 residues long. Between the trimmed V and J ends, which lost 2 bases and 0 bases, there was a span of 16 bases. In nucleotides, the CDR3 is TGTGCCAGCAGTGAAAAAGGGGCGGAGATATTGAACACTGAAGCTTTCTTT. It codes for CASSEKGAEILNTEAFF.